This T cell receptor (beta chain) was sequenced in a study of blood T cell repertoires in COVID-19. As for the study in general: Italy, Spain and the United States were the sources of the convalescent and acute COVID-19 samples.

Germline V gene lookup returns CDR1 SGHRS and CDR2 YFSETQ. Between the trimmed V and J ends, which lost 0 bases and 8 bases, there was a span of 11 bases. This CDR3 has 13 amino acids. Original analysis: Reference gene primer amplification in the assay estimated nucleated cell counts. Libraries were prepared by immunoSEQ multiplex PCR; TCRdb keeps only in-frame clonotypes and omits some of them. The D gene and trimming were derived from the DNA, and the V and J assignments and clone size from that table. The table lists about 240,000 clones, approximately 86% of them singletons. This clonotype was sampled from a woman between 65 and 79 years old with active or convalescent COVID-19. The chain employs TRBV5-1 and TRBJ1-1, with D uncertain. Source material: peripheral blood. In DNA form, the CDR3 reads TGCGCCAGCAGCTTGGTTCGTCGGGAGGAAGCTTTCTTT. Translated: CASSLVRREEAFF.